A selection of T cell receptor beta chains follows, all from one sample in a study of identical twins. MiXCR, run by TCRdb on the 5' RACE reads, gives a single entry per CDR3 protein. The data show about 490,000 distinct CDR3 sequences, over 12% seen once. These records were also assigned to another study, of yellow fever vaccine responses in identical twins.

Sequencing used CD4+ T cells sorted from blood. These TCRs come from a woman aged 18-29 years in good health. Each CDR3 is given with its conserved first and last residue. A D gene is named only where the DNA matches it firmly. The size entry is marked missing in some rows and otherwise reads once, few, many or a size class.

cdr3_nt: TGTGCCAGCAGTTTAGGTGCGGGTGGTAAAGATACGCAGTATTTT
cdr3_aa: CASSLGAGGKDTQYF
v_call: TRBV28
clone_size: few
j_call: TRBJ2-3
d_call: .

cdr3_nt: TGCGCCAGCAGTGAGTCGAATCACGGGACAGGGGGCGGCTACACCTTC
cdr3_aa: CASSESNHGTGGGYTF
v_call: TRBV10-2
clone_size: .
j_call: TRBJ1-2
d_call: TRBD1

cdr3_nt: TGTGCCAGCAGTATCCTTGGGCAGACTAATGAAAAACTGTTTTTT
cdr3_aa: CASSILGQTNEKLFF
v_call: TRBV2
clone_size: few
j_call: TRBJ1-4
d_call: .

cdr3_nt: TGTGCCAGTCAACCTTCGACTAGTCCCTCGGGTGAGCAGTTCTTC
cdr3_aa: CASQPSTSPSGEQFF
v_call: TRBV2
clone_size: .
j_call: TRBJ2-1
d_call: .

cdr3_nt: TGCAGCGTTCAAAACCCACAGGAGACCCAGTACTTC
cdr3_aa: CSVQNPQETQYF
v_call: TRBV29-1
clone_size: many
j_call: TRBJ2-5
d_call: .

cdr3_nt: TGTGCCATCAGTAATAGCGGTACCGTGGATACGCAGTATTTT
cdr3_aa: CAISNSGTVDTQYF
v_call: TRBV10-3
clone_size: .
j_call: TRBJ2-3
d_call: .

cdr3_nt: TGTGCCAGCAGCTTTCGGGACAGGGTCACAGATACGCAGTATTTT
cdr3_aa: CASSFRDRVTDTQYF
v_call: TRBV7-2
clone_size: .
j_call: TRBJ2-3
d_call: TRBD1

cdr3_nt: TGTGCCACCCGATGGTTATCGAGCGGGGGGGCGTATGAGCAGTTTTTC
cdr3_aa: CATRWLSSGGAYEQFF
v_call: TRBV27
clone_size: .
j_call: TRBJ2-1
d_call: TRBD2

cdr3_nt: TGTGCCACCAGTGATTCCGGGACTAGCCGGAGCCCAGATACGCAGTATTTT
cdr3_aa: CATSDSGTSRSPDTQYF
v_call: TRBV24-1
clone_size: .
j_call: TRBJ2-3
d_call: TRBD2

cdr3_nt: TGTGCCAGCAGCTTAGTTGGAAGACCGCTGAACTATGGCTACACCTTC
cdr3_aa: CASSLVGRPLNYGYTF
v_call: TRBV7-9
clone_size: .
j_call: TRBJ1-2
d_call: .

cdr3_nt: TGTGCCAGCTCACCACCCGGGCGCTTAAGCTCAGATACGCAGTATTTT
cdr3_aa: CASSPPGRLSSDTQYF
v_call: TRBV18
clone_size: once
j_call: TRBJ2-3
d_call: .

cdr3_nt: TGCGCCAGCAGCCTCGGGGTAGCGGGGGGGCCAGATACGCAGTATTTT
cdr3_aa: CASSLGVAGGPDTQYF
v_call: TRBV5-1
clone_size: few
j_call: TRBJ2-3
d_call: TRBD2

cdr3_nt: TGTGCCAGCAGCTCCGCGTCTTACAATGAGCAGTTCTTC
cdr3_aa: CASSSASYNEQFF
v_call: TRBV7-2
clone_size: .
j_call: TRBJ2-1
d_call: .

cdr3_nt: TGTGCCAGCAGTTTCCCGGACTCCTCGAACGATTACGAGCAGTACTTC
cdr3_aa: CASSFPDSSNDYEQYF
v_call: TRBV28
clone_size: .
j_call: TRBJ2-7
d_call: .

cdr3_nt: TGCGCCAGCAGCTTGGAACAGGGGGGATCCTACGAGCAGTACTTC
cdr3_aa: CASSLEQGGSYEQYF
v_call: TRBV5-1
clone_size: few
j_call: TRBJ2-7
d_call: TRBD1

cdr3_nt: TGTGCCATCAGCCCCTTACAGGGTCTCGGCACTGAAGCTTTCTTT
cdr3_aa: CAISPLQGLGTEAFF
v_call: TRBV10-3
clone_size: many
j_call: TRBJ1-1
d_call: .

cdr3_nt: TGCGCCAGCAGCTTGGAAGGACAGGCCTATCAGCCCCAGCATTTT
cdr3_aa: CASSLEGQAYQPQHF
v_call: TRBV5-1
clone_size: few
j_call: TRBJ1-5
d_call: TRBD1

cdr3_nt: TGTGCCAGCAGTTACTCGGGCAGGGGATCTGGGGCCAACGTCCTGACTTTC
cdr3_aa: CASSYSGRGSGANVLTF
v_call: TRBV6-5
clone_size: few
j_call: TRBJ2-6
d_call: .

cdr3_nt: TGCAGCGTTGTAGCTAGTGGAGGTGAGCAGTTCTTC
cdr3_aa: CSVVASGGEQFF
v_call: TRBV29-1
clone_size: .
j_call: TRBJ2-1
d_call: .